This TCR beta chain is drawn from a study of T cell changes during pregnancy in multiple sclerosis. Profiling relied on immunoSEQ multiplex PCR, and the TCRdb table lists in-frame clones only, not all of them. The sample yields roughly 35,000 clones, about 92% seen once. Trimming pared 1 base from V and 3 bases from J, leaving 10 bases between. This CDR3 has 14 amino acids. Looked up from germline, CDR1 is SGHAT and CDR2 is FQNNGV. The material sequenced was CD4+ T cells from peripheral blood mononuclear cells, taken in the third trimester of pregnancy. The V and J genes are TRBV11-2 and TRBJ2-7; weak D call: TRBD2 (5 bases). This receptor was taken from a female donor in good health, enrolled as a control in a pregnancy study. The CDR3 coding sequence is TGTGCCAGCAGCTTAGTCCCTAGCAGCTACGAGCAGTACTTC. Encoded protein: CASSLVPSSYEQYF. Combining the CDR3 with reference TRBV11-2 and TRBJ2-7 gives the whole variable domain EAGVAQSPRYKIIEKRQSVAFWCNPISGHATLYWYQQILGQGPKLLIQFQNNGVVDDSQLPKDRFSAERLKGVDSTLKIQPAKLEDSAVYLCASSLVPSSYEQYFGPGTRLTVT.